Listed below are T cell receptor beta chains from one sample, sequenced in a study of early T cells in non-severe SARS-CoV-2 infection. TCRdb ran MiXCR on the 5' RACE reads and lists one entry per CDR3 protein. The sample consists of tens of thousands of distinct CDR3 sequences, about 6% of them appearing once. This sample comprised whole blood, obtained at baseline. These receptors originate from an adult who was a healthcare worker with PCR-confirmed SARS-CoV-2 infection or an uninfected control (not recorded which). Both conserved end residues are part of each CDR3. D genes are given only for firm matches. The size field is filled for only some rows; it gives once, few, many or a size class.

v_gene	abundance	j_gene	d_gene	CDR3nt	CDR3aa
TRBV29-1	many	TRBJ2-3	TRBD1	TGCAGCACAGGACAGGGCGTTACGACAGATACGCAGTATTTT	CSTGQGVTTDTQYF
TRBV6-5	.	TRBJ1-4	.	TGTGCCTCTACGGACAGAGATAATGAAAAACTGTTTTTT	CASTDRDNEKLFF
TRBV7-9	.	TRBJ2-5	.	TGTGCCAGCAGCCCGACGGGACCCGAGACCCAGTACTTC	CASSPTGPETQYF
TRBV6-2/TRBV6-3	.	TRBJ2-7	.	TGTGCCAGCAGAAGATCCCTGGGCGAGCAGTACTTC	CASRRSLGEQYF
TRBV27	many	TRBJ1-5	TRBD1	TGTGCCAGCAGTCATGCGAGACAGGGGGCTCACCAGCCCCAGCATTTT	CASSHARQGAHQPQHF
TRBV18	.	TRBJ2-3	.	TGTGCCAGCTCACCGGTTGACAGGACAGATACGCAGTATTTT	CASSPVDRTDTQYF
TRBV29-1	.	TRBJ2-5	TRBD1	TGCAGCGTTCCGACGACAGGGGAAGAGACCCAGTACTTC	CSVPTTGEETQYF
TRBV4-1	medium-sized	TRBJ2-1	TRBD2	TGCGCCAGCAGCCAAGTCCTCTCTAGCGGGGGGGCCCAATGGCAGTTCTTC	CASSQVLSSGGAQWQFF
TRBV18	.	TRBJ1-3	.	TGTGCCAGCTCACCCCTGGACACTACTTACTCTGGAAACACCATATATTTT	CASSPLDTTYSGNTIYF
TRBV6-2/TRBV6-3	many	TRBJ2-7	TRBD2	TGTGCCAGCTCCGCTAGCGGGGGCTCCTACGAGCAGTACTTC	CASSASGGSYEQYF
TRBV20-1	many	TRBJ1-5	.	TGCAGTGCTGAAAAACCAACAGGAAACAATCAGCCCCAGCATTTT	CSAEKPTGNNQPQHF
TRBV7-9	.	TRBJ2-3	.	TGTGCCAGCACCGTATCGAGGGTCCCAGATACGCAGTATTTT	CASTVSRVPDTQYF
TRBV10-1	many	TRBJ1-1	.	TGCGCCAGCAGTGATATTCTGGGGAGCACTGAAGCTTTCTTT	CASSDILGSTEAFF
TRBV27	.	TRBJ2-1	.	TGTGCCACCTCTTCGTTCAAGAGCTCCTACAATGAGCAGTTCTTC	CATSSFKSSYNEQFF
TRBV29-1	few	TRBJ1-1	TRBD1	TGCAGCGTCGGGGTTACAGGGGGTCAGAACACTGAAGCTTTCTTT	CSVGVTGGQNTEAFF
TRBV7-2	many	TRBJ1-5	.	TGTGCCAGCAGCTTAAGGGGGGTGGATGGCAATCAGCCCCAGCATTTT	CASSLRGVDGNQPQHF
TRBV9	.	TRBJ2-7	TRBD2	TGTGCCAGCAGCGGTAGCGGGGGGCGCTCCTACGAGCAGTACTTC	CASSGSGGRSYEQYF
TRBV7-3	few	TRBJ2-7	TRBD1	TGTGCCAGCAGCTCGTCGACAGGGGAGGACTACGAGCAGTACTTC	CASSSSTGEDYEQYF
TRBV27	few	TRBJ2-6	TRBD1	TGTGCCAGCAGTTTCGGACAGGGGGCGCTTGGGGCCAACGTCCTGACTTTC	CASSFGQGALGANVLTF
TRBV19	many	TRBJ1-5	.	TGTGCCAGTAAAAGGGATGGGTATCGCAATCAGCCCCAGCATTTT	CASKRDGYRNQPQHF
TRBV6-6	many	TRBJ2-2	TRBD2	TGTGCCAGCAGCCTCGGGACTACAAACACCGGGGAGCTGTTTTTT	CASSLGTTNTGELFF
TRBV6-6	many	TRBJ1-4	TRBD1	TGTGCCAGCAGTTATGGCCTCCGGGACAGGGGGATTATGACTAATGAAAAACTGTTTTTT	CASSYGLRDRGIMTNEKLFF
TRBV11-2	many	TRBJ1-1	.	TGTGCCAGCAGCTTACGAGGAAACACTGAAGCTTTCTTT	CASSLRGNTEAFF
TRBV20-1	few	TRBJ2-7	TRBD2	TGCAGTGCTAGCCCTCTTCGGACTAGCTCTTCCTCCTACGAGCAGTACTTC	CSASPLRTSSSSYEQYF
TRBV12-3/TRBV12-4	.	TRBJ1-2	TRBD1	TGTGCCAGCAGCCTGGGACAGGGGGCCTCTGGCTACACCTTC	CASSLGQGASGYTF
TRBV7-2	many	TRBJ2-5	.	TGTGCCAGCAGGCGGGCCCGAGAGACCCAGTACTTC	CASRRARETQYF
TRBV2	many	TRBJ1-2	.	TGTGCCAGCAGTGAATTCGGGCAGGGCCCTGGTAGGAACTATGGCTACACCTTC	CASSEFGQGPGRNYGYTF
TRBV4-2	.	TRBJ2-2	.	TGTGCCAGCAGTCAAAGAGCGGCTAGCAGCGGGGAGCTGTTTTTT	CASSQRAASSGELFF
TRBV5-4	many	TRBJ1-2	.	TGTGCCAGCAGCGTGACAGATAACTATGGCTACACCTTC	CASSVTDNYGYTF
TRBV24-1	many	TRBJ2-1	.	TGTGCCACCAGTGATTTTCGGAGCCTCAATGAGCAGTTCTTC	CATSDFRSLNEQFF
TRBV12-3/TRBV12-4	many	TRBJ2-2	.	TGTGCCAGCAGGGACCACCGGGGCAGGGCCACCGGGGAGCTGTTTTTT	CASRDHRGRATGELFF
TRBV12-3/TRBV12-4	few	TRBJ2-2	.	TGTGCCAGCAGTCCGCCACAGGGGAACACCGGGGAGCTGTTTTTT	CASSPPQGNTGELFF
TRBV20-1	.	TRBJ2-5	.	TGCAGTGCTGGTATTGGACGGCAAGAGACCCAGTACTTC	CSAGIGRQETQYF
TRBV7-2	few	TRBJ1-6	.	TGTGCCAGCAGCTTAGGCCAGGATCGGTCACCCCTCCACTTT	CASSLGQDRSPLHF
TRBV12-3/TRBV12-4	many	TRBJ2-5	TRBD2	TGTGCCAGCAGTCTCTCTTTAGCGGGAGGGCTGGAGACCCAGTACTTC	CASSLSLAGGLETQYF
TRBV7-2	few	TRBJ2-7	.	TGTGCCAGCAGCTCGACTAGTGCCTACGAGCAGTACTTC	CASSSTSAYEQYF
TRBV5-1	.	TRBJ2-2	.	TGCGCCAGCACCGAGGACTTGGCGGGGAACGGGGAGCTGTTTTTT	CASTEDLAGNGELFF
TRBV7-2	few	TRBJ2-1	.	TGTGCCAGCAGCTCCTCGGGAGCCGGGGTAGTTGAGCAGTTCTTC	CASSSSGAGVVEQFF
TRBV12-3/TRBV12-4	.	TRBJ2-2	.	TGTGCCGAGTATAACGCGAACACCGGGGAGCTGTTTTTT	CAEYNANTGELFF
TRBV5-1	.	TRBJ2-2	TRBD2	TGCGCCAGCAGCTTGGAATTTCGAGCGGGGGACACCGGGGAGCTGTTTTTT	CASSLEFRAGDTGELFF
TRBV12-3/TRBV12-4	few	TRBJ2-5	TRBD2	TGTGCCAGCAGGGGGACTAGCGGGAGGGGGACCCAGTACTTC	CASRGTSGRGTQYF
TRBV5-4	few	TRBJ1-2	.	TGTGCCAGCAGCCTCCCCGGCCCGCCGGGGGGCTACACCTTC	CASSLPGPPGGYTF